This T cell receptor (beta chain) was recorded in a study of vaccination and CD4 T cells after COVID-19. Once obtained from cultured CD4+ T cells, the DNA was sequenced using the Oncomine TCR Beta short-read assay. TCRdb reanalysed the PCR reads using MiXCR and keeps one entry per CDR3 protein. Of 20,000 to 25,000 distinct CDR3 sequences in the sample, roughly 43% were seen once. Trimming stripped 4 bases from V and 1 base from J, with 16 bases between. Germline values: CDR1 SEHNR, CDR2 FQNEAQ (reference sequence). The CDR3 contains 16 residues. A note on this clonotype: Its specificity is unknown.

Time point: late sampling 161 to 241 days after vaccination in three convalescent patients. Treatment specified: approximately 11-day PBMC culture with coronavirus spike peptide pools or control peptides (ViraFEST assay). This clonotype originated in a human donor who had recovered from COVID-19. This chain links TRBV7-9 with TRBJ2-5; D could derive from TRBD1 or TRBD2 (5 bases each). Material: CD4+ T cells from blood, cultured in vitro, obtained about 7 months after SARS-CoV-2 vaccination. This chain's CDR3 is CASSYTPWGSQETQYF. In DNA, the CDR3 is TGTGCCAGCAGCTACACCCCGTGGGGGTCCCAAGAGACCCAGTACTTC.